This T cell receptor (beta chain) was found in a study of cytomegalovirus exposure and HLA in healthy donors. The study, taken as a whole, reports: Later, an analysis showed that TCR beta chains associated with HLA were more clonally expanded than others that were equally common. A later analysis by the authors found several of the most significant clusters apparently linked to common viral pathogens. Three CMV-associated chains proved CMV antigen-specific in vitro.

Primers for the PCR totalled 60 Vbeta and 13 Jbeta. The method was immunoSEQ multiplex PCR; TCRdb's version includes in-frame clones alone and lacks a portion of them. The data show some 60,000 clones, with 70% to 90% seen just once and about 1.5% held by the top ten. Germline V gene data show CDR1 as MNHGY and CDR2 as SAAAGT. Trimming at V came to 0 bases and at J to 10 bases, leaving 6 bases not matched to a gene. CDR3 length: 15 residues. As concerns this clone: Its antigen is unidentified.

The TCR originated in a man in his late teens or twenties in good health and CMV-seronegative. This chain connects TRBV6-8 to TRBJ1-6; 7 bases are a match to TRBD1. Sample: PBMCs. CDR3 sequence (DNA): TGTGCCAGCAGTTACTCGTCGCAGGGGGTATCACCCCTCCACTTT. Its translation: CASSYSSQGVSPLHF.